The present TCR beta chain was sequenced within a study of OX40 agonist ivuxolimab in advanced cancers. The wider study: A male proportion of about 80% was recorded, with mean age around 60 years and range about 20 to 90. Study-wide results and limits: Relative to CD4+ cells, CD8+ T cells on average had more expanded clones.

This CDR3 region has 15 residues. The germline V gene encodes CDR1 SGHRS and CDR2 YFSETQ. Trimming cost V 0 bases and J 2 bases, with 12 bases left between them. About this clone: Its antigen is unknown.

TCRdb's copy holds only in-frame clones and misses some; the assay was immunoSEQ multiplex PCR. The sample includes about 100,000 clones, roughly 90% of them seen just once. The clonotype originates from an adult with an advanced solid tumor such as melanoma, head and neck, liver or kidney cancer. This sequence joins TRBV5-1 and TRBJ2-7; weak D call: TRBD1 (5 bases). The sample consisted of CD4+ or CD8+ T cells sorted from blood, taken in a trial of the OX40 agonist ivuxolimab. The CDR3 coding sequence is TGCGCCAGCAGCTTGGCAGGGAACAAGCCCTACGAGCAGTACTTC. Translated, it gives CASSLAGNKPYEQYF.